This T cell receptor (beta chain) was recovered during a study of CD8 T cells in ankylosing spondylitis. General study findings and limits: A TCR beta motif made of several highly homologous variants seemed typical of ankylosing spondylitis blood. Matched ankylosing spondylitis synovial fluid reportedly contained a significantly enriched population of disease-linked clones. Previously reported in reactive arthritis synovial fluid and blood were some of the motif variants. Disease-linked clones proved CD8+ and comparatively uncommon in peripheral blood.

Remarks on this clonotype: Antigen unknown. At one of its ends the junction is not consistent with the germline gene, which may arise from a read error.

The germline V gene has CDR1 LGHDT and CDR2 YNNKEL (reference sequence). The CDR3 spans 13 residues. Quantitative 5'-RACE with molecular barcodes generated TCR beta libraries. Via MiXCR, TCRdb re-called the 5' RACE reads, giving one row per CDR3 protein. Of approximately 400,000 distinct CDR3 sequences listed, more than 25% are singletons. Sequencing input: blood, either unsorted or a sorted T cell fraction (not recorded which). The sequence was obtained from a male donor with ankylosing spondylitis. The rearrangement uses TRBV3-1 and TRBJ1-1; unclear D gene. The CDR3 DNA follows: TGTGCCAGCAGCCAAGGGTCAGTCGATGAAGTTTTCTTT. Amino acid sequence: CASSQGSVDEVFF.